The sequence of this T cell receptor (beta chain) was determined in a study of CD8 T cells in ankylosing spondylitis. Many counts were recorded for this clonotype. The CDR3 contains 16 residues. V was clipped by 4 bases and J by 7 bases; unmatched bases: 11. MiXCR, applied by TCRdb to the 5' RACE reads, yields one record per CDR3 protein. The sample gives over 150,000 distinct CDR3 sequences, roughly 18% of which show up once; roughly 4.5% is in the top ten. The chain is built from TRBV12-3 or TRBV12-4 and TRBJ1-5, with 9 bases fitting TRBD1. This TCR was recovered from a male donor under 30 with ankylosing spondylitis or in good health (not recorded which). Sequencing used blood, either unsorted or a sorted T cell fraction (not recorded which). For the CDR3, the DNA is TGTGCCAGCAGTTCCTTACCGGGACAGGGTAAACAGCCCCAGCATTTT. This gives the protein CASSSLPGQGKQPQHF.